The subject of this entry is one T cell receptor beta chain. These data belong to a study of blood T cell repertoires in COVID-19. This CDR3 has 14 residues. The V end lost 1 base, the J end lost 3 bases, and 6 bases lay between the germline ends. CDR1 is MNHNS and CDR2 is SASEGT in the germline V gene. Repertoires were generated with immunoSEQ multiplex PCR, while TCRdb's copy carries only in-frame clones and drops some. There are 140,000 or so clones in the sample; around four fifths occur only once, and around 6.2% lies in the top ten. The TCR originated in a woman aged 40-49 years who had recovered from COVID-19. The sequenced sample consisted of PBMCs or T cells enriched from blood (not recorded which). The chain uses TRBV6-1 and TRBJ1-4; no clear D gene. CDR3 in DNA: TGTGCCAGCAGTGAAGAACGGGCTAATGAAAAACTGTTTTTT. Encoded protein: CASSEERANEKLFF.